This entry features one T cell receptor beta chain sequence. The antigen remains unidentified. These data come from a study of human T cells and chemical hapten exposure. For the study at large: DPC at 2% was the sensitizing agent, placed on roughly 2 cm by roughly 2 cm of upper inner arm skin. Whole-study results and caveats: Patch test score was positively correlated with the counts of PT1 expanded TCRs.

Trimming shortened V by 0 bases and J by 2 bases, and 8 bases separated the two germline ends. The CDR3 is made up of 14 amino acids. Germline lookup yields CDR1 GTSNPN and CDR2 SVGIG (reference sequence). Described time point: pre-sensitization, week 0. Treatment here: therapeutic diphenylcyclopropenone sensitization with weekly scalp DPC. In the original workflow: Sample TCR totals centred on a median of approximately 96,000, ranging roughly 20,000 to 750,000. TCRdb called the RACE reads again in MiXCR, with one record for every CDR3 protein. TCRdb, not the authors, supplied the V and J calls. Seen here are around 260,000 distinct CDR3 sequences, more than 6.5% observed once, and the top ten hold 2.3%.

This chain joins TRBV30 and TRBJ2-1; a weak D match, TRBD2 (6 bases). This receptor was identified in a woman aged 40 to 50 with alopecia areata. Some clones in this sample may be carry-over from other donors' samples. The source material was whole blood, sampled in connection with sensitization to the hapten diphenylcyclopropenone (DPC). The CDR3 loop reads CAWSVRGAYNEQFF. CDR3 nucleotides: TGTGCCTGGAGTGTCCGCGGGGCCTACAATGAGCAGTTCTTC.